This TCR beta chain was recovered during a study of blood T cell repertoires in COVID-19. Libraries were prepared by immunoSEQ multiplex PCR; TCRdb keeps only in-frame clonotypes and omits some of them. This table holds roughly 210,000 clones, 88% found once. The V gene's germline CDR1 is SGHRS and CDR2 YFSETQ. CDR3 length: 17 amino acids. J gave up 2 bases and V 5 bases, and 6 bases lay outside the gene matches. Sequencing was carried out using peripheral blood. V gene TRBV5-1 combines with J gene TRBJ2-2, with 13 bases fitting TRBD2. This clonotype was sampled from a man in his 70s with acute or convalescent COVID-19. CDR3 amino acids: CASRSGLAGPNTGELFF. The CDR3 nucleotides are TGCGCCAGCAGGTCGGGACTAGCGGGGCCAAACACCGGGGAGCTGTTTTTT.